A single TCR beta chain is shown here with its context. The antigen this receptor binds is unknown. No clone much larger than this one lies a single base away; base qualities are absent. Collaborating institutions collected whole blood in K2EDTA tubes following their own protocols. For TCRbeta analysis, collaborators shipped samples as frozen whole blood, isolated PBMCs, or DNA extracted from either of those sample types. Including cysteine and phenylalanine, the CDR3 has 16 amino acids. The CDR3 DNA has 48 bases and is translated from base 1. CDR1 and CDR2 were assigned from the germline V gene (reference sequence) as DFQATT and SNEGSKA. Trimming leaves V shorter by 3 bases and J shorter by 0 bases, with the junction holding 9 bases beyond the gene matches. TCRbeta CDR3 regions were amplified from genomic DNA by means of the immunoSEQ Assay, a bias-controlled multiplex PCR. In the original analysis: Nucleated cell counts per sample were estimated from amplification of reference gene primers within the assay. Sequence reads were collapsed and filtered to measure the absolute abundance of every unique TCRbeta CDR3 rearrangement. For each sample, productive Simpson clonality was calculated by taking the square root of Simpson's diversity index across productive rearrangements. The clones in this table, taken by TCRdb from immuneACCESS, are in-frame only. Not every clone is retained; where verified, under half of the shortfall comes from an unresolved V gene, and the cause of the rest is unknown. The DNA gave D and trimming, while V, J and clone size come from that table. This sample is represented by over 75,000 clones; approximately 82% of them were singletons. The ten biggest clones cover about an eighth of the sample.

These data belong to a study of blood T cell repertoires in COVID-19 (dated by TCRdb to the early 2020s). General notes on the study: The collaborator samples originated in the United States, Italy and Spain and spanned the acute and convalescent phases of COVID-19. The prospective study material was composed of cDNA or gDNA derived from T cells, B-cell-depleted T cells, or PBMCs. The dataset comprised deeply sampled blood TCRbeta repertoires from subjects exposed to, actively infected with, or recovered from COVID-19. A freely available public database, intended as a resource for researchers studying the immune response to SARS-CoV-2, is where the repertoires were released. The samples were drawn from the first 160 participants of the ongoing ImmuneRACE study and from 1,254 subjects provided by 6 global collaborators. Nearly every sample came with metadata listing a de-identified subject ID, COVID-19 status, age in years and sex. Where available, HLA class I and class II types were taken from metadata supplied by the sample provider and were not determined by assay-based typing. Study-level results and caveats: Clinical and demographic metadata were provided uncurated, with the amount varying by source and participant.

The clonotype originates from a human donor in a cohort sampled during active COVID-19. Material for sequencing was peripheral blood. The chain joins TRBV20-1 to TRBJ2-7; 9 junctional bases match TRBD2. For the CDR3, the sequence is CSASGGLAGSSYEQYF. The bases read TGCAGTGCTAGTGGAGGTCTAGCGGGGAGCTCCTACGAGCAGTACTTC.